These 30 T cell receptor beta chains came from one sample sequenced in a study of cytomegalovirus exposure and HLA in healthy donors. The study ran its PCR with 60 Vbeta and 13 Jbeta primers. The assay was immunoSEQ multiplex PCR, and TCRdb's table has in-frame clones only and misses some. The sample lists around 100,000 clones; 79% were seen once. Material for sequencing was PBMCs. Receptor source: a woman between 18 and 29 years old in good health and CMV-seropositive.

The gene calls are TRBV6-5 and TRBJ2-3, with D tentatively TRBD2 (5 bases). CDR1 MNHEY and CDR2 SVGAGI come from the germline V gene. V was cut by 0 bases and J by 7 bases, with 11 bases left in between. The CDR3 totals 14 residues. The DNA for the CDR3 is TGTGCCAGCAGTTACTCCGGACCGGGGAATACGCAGTATTTT. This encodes CASSYSGPGNTQYF.

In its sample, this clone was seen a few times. CDR3 sequence reads: CASGLNNEQFF. In DNA, the CDR3 is TGTGCCAGCGGACTGAACAATGAGCAGTTCTTC. The chain combines TRBV6-1 with TRBJ2-1; D perhaps matches TRBD2 (5 bases). The germline gives CDR1 MNHNS, CDR2 SASEGT. V lost 8 bases and J lost 5, with 7 bases in between. This CDR3 comprises 11 residues.

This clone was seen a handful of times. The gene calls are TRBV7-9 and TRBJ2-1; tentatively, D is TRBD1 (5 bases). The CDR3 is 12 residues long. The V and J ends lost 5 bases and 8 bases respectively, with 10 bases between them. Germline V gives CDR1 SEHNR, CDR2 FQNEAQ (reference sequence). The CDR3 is CASSARVDEQFF. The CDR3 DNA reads TGTGCCAGCAGCGCCAGGGTTGATGAGCAGTTCTTC.

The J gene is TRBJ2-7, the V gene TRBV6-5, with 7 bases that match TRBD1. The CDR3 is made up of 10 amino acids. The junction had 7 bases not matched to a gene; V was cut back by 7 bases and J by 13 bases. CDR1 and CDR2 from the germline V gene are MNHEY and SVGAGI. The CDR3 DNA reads TGTGCCAGCATCGGGACAGAAAGTTACTTC. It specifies CASIGTESYF.

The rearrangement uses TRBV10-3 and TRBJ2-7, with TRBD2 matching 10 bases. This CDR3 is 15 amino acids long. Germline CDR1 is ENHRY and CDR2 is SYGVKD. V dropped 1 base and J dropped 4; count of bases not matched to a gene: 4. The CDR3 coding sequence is TGTGCCATCAGTGAGTTGGCTAGCGGGAGATACGAGCAGTACTTC. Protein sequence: CAISELASGRYEQYF.

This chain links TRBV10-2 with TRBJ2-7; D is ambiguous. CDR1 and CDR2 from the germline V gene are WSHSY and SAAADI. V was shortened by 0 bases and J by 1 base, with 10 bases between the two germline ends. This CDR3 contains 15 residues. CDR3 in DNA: TGCGCCAGCAGTGAGTCAGCAGGTCATTCCTACGAGCAGTACTTC. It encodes CASSESAGHSYEQYF.

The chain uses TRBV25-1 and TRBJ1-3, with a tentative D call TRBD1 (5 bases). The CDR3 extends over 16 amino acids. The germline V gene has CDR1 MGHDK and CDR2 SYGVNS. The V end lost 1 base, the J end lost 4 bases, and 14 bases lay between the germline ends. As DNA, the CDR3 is TGTGCCAGCAGTGAATTCGGCGGGGGGACGGGAAACACCATATATTTT. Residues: CASSEFGGGTGNTIYF.

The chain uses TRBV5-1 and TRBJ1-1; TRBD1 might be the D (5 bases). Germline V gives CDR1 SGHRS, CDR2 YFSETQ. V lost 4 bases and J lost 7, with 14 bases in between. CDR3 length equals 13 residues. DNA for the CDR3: TGCGCCAGCAGCACAAGTGGCGGGGGTGAAGCTTTCTTT. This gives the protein CASSTSGGGEAFF.

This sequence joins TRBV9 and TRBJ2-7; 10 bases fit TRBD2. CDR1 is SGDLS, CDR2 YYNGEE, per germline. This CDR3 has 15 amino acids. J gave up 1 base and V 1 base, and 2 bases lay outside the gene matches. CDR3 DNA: TGTGCCAGCAGCGTAACTAGCGGGATGTCCTACGAGCAGTACTTC. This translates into CASSVTSGMSYEQYF.

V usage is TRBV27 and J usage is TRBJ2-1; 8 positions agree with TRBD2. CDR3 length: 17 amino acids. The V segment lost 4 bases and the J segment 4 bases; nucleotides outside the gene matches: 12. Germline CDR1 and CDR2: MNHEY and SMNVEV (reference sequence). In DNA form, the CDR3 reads TGTGCCAGCAGTTCGTCCCCTATAGCGGGAACTTACAATGAGCAGTTCTTC. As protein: CASSSSPIAGTYNEQFF.

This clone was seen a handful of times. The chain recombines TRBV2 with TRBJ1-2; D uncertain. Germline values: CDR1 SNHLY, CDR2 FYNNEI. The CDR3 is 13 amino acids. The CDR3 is CVKQVTGIYGYTF. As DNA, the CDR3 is TGTGTCAAGCAGGTAACCGGGATCTATGGCTACACCTTC.

CDR3 residues: CASSIVHLLGYGYTF. CDR3 bases: TGTGCCAGTAGTATAGTTCATCTTCTCGGCTATGGCTACACCTTC. The chain employs TRBV19 and TRBJ1-2; no clear D gene. Germline CDR1 is LNHDA and CDR2 is SQIVND (reference sequence). This CDR3 has 15 residues. Trimming cost V 1 base and J 4 bases, with 13 bases left between them.

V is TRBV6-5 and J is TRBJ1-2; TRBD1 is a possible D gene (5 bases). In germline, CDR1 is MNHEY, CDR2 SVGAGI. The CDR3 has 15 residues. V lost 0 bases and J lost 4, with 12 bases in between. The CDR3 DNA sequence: TGTGCCAGCAGTTACTCGCGGGGGAGGGGCTATGGCTACACCTTC. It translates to CASSYSRGRGYGYTF.

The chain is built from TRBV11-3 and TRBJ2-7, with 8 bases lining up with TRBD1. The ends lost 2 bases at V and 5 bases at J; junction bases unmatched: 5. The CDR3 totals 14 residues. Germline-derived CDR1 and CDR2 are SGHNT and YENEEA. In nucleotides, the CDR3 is TGTGCCAGCAGCTTACAGGGACAGGAAGACGAGCAGTACTTC. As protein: CASSLQGQEDEQYF.

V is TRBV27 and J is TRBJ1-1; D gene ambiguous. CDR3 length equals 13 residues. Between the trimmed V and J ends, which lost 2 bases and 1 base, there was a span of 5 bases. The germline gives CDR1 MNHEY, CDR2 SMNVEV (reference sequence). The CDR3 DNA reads TGTGCCAGCAGTTTACGTCGGAACACTGAAGCTTTCTTT. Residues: CASSLRRNTEAFF.

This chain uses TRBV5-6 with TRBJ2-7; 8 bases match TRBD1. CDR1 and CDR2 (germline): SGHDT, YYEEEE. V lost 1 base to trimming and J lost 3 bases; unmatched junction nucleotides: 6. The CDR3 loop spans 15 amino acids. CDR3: CASSLLTGEVYEQYF. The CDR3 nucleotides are TGTGCCAGCAGCTTGCTGACAGGGGAGGTCTACGAGCAGTACTTC.

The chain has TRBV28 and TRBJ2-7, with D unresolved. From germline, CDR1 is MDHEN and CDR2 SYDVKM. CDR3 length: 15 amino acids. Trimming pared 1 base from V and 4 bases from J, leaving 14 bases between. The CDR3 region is CASSLFGSVKYEQYF. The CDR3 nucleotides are TGTGCCAGCAGTTTATTCGGGTCGGTGAAGTACGAGCAGTACTTC.

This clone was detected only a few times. CDR3 in amino acids: CASMGLAESTDTQYF. CDR3 bases: TGTGCCAGCATGGGACTAGCGGAGAGCACAGATACGCAGTATTTT. The V gene is TRBV5-4, the J gene TRBJ2-3; 11 nucleotides align to TRBD2. The CDR3 extends over 15 amino acids. Trimming at V came to 6 bases and at J to 0 bases, leaving 3 bases not matched to a gene. The germline V gene encodes CDR1 SGHNT and CDR2 YYREEE (reference sequence).

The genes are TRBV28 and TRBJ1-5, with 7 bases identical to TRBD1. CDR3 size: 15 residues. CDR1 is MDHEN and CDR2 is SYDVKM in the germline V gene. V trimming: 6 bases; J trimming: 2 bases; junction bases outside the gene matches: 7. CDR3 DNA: TGTGCCAGCAGGAGAAGACAGGGAGGCAATCAGCCCCAGCATTTT. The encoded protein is CASRRRQGGNQPQHF.

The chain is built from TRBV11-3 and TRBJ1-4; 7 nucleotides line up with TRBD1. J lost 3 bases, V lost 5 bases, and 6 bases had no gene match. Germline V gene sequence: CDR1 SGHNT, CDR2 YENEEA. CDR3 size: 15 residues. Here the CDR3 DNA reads TGTGCCAGCAGCCTCCGACAGGGCGCTAATGAAAAACTGTTTTTT. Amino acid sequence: CASSLRQGANEKLFF.

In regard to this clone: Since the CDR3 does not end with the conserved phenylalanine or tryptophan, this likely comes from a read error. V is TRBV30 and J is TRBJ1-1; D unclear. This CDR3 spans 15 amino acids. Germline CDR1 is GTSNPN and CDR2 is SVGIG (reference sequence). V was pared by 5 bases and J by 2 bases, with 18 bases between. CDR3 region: CAWGGRNFQNTEAFL. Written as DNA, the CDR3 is TGTGCCTGGGGTGGGAGGAACTTCCAAAACACTGAAGCTTTCCTT.

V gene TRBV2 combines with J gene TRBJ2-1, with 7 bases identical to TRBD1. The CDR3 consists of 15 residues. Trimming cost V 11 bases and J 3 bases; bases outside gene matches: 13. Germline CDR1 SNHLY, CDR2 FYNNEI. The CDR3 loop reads CAGRSDRELYNEQFF. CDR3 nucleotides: TGTGCCGGACGAAGTGACAGGGAGCTCTACAATGAGCAGTTCTTC.

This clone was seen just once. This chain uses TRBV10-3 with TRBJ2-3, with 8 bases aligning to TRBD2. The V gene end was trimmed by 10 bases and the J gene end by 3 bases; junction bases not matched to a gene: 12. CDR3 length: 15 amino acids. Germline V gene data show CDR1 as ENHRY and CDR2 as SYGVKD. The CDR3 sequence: CATKRERESTDTQYF. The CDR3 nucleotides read TGTGCCACCAAGCGGGAGAGAGAGTCTACAGATACGCAGTATTTT.

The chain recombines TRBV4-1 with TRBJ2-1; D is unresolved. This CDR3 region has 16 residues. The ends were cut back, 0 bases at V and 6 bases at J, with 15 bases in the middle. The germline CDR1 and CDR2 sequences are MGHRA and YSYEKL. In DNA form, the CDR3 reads TGCGCCAGCAGCCAAGATTTTCTCCCGAGGTCCAATGAGCAGTTCTTC. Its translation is CASSQDFLPRSNEQFF.

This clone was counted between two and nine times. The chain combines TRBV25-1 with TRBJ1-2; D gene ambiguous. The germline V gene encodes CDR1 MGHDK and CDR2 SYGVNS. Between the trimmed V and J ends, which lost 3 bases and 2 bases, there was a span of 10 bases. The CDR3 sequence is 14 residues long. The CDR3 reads CASSDGPANYGYTF. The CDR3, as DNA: TGTGCCAGCAGTGATGGGCCCGCGAACTATGGCTACACCTTC.

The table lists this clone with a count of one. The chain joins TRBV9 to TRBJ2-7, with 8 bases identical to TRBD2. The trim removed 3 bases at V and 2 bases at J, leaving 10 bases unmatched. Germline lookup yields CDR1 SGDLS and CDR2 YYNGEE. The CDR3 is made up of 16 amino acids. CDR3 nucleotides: TGTGCCAGCAGCGGAGTAGCGGGATCATCTGCCTACGAGCAGTACTTC. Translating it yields CASSGVAGSSAYEQYF.

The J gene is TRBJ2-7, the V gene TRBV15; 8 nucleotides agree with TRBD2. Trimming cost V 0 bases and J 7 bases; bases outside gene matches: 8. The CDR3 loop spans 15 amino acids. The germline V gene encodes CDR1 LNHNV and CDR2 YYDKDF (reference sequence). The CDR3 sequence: CATSRDRGGAREQYF. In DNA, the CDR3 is TGTGCCACCAGCAGAGATCGGGGGGGGGCAAGGGAGCAGTACTTC.

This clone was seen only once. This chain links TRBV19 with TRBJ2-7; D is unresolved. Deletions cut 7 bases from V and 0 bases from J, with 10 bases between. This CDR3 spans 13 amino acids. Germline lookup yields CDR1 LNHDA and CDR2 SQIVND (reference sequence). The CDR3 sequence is CASNTRSSYEQYF. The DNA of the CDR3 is TGTGCCAGTAATACTCGGAGCTCCTACGAGCAGTACTTC.

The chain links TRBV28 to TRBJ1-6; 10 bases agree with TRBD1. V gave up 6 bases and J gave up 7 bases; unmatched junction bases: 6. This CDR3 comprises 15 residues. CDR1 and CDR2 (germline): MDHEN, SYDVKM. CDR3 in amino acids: CASSSGGQGNSPLHF. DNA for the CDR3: TGTGCCAGCAGCTCTGGGGGACAGGGGAATTCACCCCTCCACTTT. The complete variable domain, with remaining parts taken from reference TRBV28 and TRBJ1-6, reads DVKVTQSSRYLVKRTGEKVFLECVQDMDHENMFWYRQDPGLGLRLIYFSYDVKMKEKGDIPEGYSVSREKKERFSLILESASTNQTSMYLCASSSGGQGNSPLHFGNGTRLTVT.

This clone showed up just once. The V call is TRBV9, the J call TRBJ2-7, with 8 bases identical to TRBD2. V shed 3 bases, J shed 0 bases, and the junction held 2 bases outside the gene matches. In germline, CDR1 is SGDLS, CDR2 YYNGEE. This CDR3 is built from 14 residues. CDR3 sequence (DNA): TGTGCCAGCAGCGCCGCGGGGGGCTCCTACGAGCAGTACTTC. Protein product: CASSAAGGSYEQYF.